Sequencing of this T cell receptor (beta chain) was carried out in a study of a mutant IDH1 vaccine in newly diagnosed glioma. A single count supports this clone. Its specificity is unknown. The CDR3 extends over 22 amino acids. With 4 bases clipped from V and 0 bases from J, the junction kept 19 bases outside the gene matches. The time point: week 35, safety follow-up. In every dose of vaccine, 300 ug of mutant IDH1 20-mer peptide was given alongside topical imiquimod. TCRdb's copy holds only in-frame clones and misses some; the assay was immunoSEQ multiplex PCR. Of about 68,000 clones listed, almost 85% are singletons.

The sequence came from a man aged 18 to 30 with glioma. The chain couples TRBV23-1 to TRBJ1-5; TRBD1 aligns across 12 bases. TRBV23-1 counts as an open reading frame of uncertain function. The sequences come from PBMCs, collected from a glioma patient whose treatment included an IDH1 peptide vaccine. The CDR3 region has the DNA TGCGCCAGCAGTCCTGGGGACAGGGGGCGTTTATTGCCTCCCTATAGCAATCAGCCCCAGCATTTT. Translating it yields CASSPGDRGRLLPPYSNQPQHF.